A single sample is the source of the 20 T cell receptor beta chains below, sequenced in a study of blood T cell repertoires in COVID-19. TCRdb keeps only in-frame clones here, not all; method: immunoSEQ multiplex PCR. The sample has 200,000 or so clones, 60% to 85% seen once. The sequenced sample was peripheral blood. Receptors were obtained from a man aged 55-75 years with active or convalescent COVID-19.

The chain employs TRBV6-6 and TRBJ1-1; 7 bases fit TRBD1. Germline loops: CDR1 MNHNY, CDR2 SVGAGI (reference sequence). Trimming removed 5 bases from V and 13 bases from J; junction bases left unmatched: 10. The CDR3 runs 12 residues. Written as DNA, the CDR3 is TGTGCCAGCAGTATGACAGGGAGTGGTGATTTCTTT. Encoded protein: CASSMTGSGDFF.

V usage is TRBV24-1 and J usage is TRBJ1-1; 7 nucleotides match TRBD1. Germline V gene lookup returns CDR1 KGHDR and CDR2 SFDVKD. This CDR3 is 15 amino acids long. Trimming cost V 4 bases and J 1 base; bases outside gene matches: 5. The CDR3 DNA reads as TGTGCCACCAGTGACCCCAGACAGGGGAACACTGAAGCTTTCTTT. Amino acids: CATSDPRQGNTEAFF.

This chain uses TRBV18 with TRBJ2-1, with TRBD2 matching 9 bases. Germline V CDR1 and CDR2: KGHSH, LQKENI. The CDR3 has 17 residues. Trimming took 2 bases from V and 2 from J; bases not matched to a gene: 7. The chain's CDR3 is CASSPRVAGDAYNEQFF. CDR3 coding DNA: TGTGCCAGCTCACCAAGAGTAGCGGGAGATGCCTACAATGAGCAGTTCTTC.

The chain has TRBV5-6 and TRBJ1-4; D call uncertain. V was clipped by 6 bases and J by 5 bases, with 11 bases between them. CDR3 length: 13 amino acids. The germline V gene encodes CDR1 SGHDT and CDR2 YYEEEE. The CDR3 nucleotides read TGTGCCAGCACCCGGAGTGTGAATGAAAAACTGTTTTTT. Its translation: CASTRSVNEKLFF.

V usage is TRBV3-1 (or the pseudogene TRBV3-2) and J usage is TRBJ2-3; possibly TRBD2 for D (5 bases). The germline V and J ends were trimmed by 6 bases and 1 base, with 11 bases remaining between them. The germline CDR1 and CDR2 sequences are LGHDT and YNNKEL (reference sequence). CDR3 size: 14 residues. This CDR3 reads CASSPLGGTDTQYF. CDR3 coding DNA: TGTGCCAGCAGTCCCTTGGGAGGCACAGATACGCAGTATTTT.

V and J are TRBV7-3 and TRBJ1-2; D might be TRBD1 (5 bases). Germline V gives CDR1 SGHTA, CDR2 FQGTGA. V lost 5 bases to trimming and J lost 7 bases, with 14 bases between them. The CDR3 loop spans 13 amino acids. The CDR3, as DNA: TGTGCCAGCAGCCCATCACCCGGGGGTGGCTACACCTTC. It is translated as CASSPSPGGGYTF.

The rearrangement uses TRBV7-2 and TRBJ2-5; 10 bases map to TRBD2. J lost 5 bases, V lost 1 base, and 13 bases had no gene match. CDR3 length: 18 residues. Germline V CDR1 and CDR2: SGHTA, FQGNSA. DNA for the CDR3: TGTGCCAGCAGCTTAGAGGCTAGCGGGAGTGGTGTAGGGGAGACCCAGTACTTC. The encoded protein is CASSLEASGSGVGETQYF.

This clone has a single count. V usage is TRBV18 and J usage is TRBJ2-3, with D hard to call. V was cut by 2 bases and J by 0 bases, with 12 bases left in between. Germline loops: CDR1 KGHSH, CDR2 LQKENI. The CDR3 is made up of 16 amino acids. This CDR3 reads CASSPKTQTSTDTQYF. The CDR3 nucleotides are TGTGCCAGCTCACCAAAAACTCAGACAAGCACAGATACGCAGTATTTT.

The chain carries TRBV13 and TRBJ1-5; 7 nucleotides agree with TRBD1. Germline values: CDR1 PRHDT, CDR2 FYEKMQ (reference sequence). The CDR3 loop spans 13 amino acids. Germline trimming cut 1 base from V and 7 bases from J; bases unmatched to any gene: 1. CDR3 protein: CASSLDRGQPQHF. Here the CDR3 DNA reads TGTGCCAGCAGCTTAGACAGGGGACAGCCCCAGCATTTT. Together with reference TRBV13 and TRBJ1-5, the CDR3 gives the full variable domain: AAGVIQSPRHLIKEKRETATLKCYPIPRHDTVYWYQQGPGQDPQFLISFYEKMQSDKGSIPDRFSAQQFSDYHSELNMSSLELGDSALYFCASSLDRGQPQHFGDGTRLSIL.

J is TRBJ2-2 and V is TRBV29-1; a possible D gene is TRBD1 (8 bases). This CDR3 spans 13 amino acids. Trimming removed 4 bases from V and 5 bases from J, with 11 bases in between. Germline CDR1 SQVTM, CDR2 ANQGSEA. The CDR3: CSVAQGGTGELFF. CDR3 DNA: TGCAGCGTTGCACAGGGGGGGACCGGGGAGCTGTTTTTT.

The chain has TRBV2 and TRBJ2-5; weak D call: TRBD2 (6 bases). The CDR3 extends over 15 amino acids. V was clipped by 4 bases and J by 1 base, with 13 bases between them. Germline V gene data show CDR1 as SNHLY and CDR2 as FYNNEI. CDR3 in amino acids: CASSGGTGFQETQYF. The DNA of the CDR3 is TGTGCCAGCAGTGGGGGGACTGGGTTCCAAGAGACCCAGTACTTC.

CDR3 sequence (DNA): TGTGCCAGCAGCTTGGGGCCCTGGCAAGAGACCCAGTACTTC. Translated: CASSLGPWQETQYF. This chain uses TRBV5-4 with TRBJ2-5; D is undetermined. V was shortened by 0 bases and J by 2 bases, with 8 bases between the two germline ends. The CDR3 extends over 14 amino acids. Per the germline V gene, CDR1 is SGHNT and CDR2 is YYREEE (reference sequence).

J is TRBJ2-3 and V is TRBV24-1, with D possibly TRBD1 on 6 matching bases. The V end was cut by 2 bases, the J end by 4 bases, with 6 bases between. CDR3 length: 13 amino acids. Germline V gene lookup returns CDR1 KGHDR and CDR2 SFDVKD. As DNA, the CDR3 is TGTGCCACCAGTGATTACAGGGCAGATACGCAGTATTTT. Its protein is CATSDYRADTQYF.

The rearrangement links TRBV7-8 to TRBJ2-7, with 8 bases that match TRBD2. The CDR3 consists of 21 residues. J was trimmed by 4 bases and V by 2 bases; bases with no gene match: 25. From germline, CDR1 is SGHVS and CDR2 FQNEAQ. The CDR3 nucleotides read TGTGCCAGCAGCTTAAGTTCTGGTACAGCAAGTTCCGCGGGAGGATTTTACGAGCAGTACTTC. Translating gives CASSLSSGTASSAGGFYEQYF.

The CDR3 reads CASSLAGGYNEQFF. The CDR3 region has the DNA TGTGCCAGCAGTCTAGCGGGAGGGTACAATGAGCAGTTCTTC. J is TRBJ2-1 and V is TRBV27; the match to TRBD2 covers 12 bases. The junction had 0 bases not matched to a gene; V was cut back by 5 bases and J by 4 bases. Germline lookup yields CDR1 MNHEY and CDR2 SMNVEV (reference sequence). This CDR3 spans 14 amino acids.

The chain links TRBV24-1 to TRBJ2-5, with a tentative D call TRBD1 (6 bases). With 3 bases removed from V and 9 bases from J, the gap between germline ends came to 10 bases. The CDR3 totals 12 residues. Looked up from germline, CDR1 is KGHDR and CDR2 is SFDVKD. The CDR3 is CATSDLSGAQYF. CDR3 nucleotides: TGTGCCACCAGTGATCTATCAGGGGCCCAGTACTTC.

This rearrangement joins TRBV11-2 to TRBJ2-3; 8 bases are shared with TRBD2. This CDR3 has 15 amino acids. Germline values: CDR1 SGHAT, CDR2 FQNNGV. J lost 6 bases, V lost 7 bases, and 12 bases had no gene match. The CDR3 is CASTSWVAGRDTQYF. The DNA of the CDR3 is TGTGCCAGCACCTCCTGGGTAGCGGGGAGGGATACGCAGTATTTT.

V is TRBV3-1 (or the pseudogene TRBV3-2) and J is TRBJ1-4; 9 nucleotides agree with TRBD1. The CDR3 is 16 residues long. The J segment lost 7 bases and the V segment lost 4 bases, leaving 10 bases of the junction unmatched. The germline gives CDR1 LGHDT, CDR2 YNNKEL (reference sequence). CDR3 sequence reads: CASSPYHRGQGEKLFF. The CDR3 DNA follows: TGTGCCAGCAGCCCCTACCACAGGGGGCAGGGTGAAAAACTGTTTTTT.

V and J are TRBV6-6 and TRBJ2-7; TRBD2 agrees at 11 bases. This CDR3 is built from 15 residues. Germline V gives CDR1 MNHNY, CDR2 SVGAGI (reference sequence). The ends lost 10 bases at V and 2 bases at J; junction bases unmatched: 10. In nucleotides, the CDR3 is TGTGCCACCAACTTAGCGGGAGGGCCCACCTACGAGCAGTACTTC. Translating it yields CATNLAGGPTYEQYF.

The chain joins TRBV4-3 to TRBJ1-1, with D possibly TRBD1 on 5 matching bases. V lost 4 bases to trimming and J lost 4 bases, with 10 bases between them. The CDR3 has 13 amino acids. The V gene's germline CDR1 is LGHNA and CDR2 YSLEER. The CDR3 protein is CASSREGSTEAFF. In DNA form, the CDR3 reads TGCGCCAGCAGCCGGGAGGGGTCCACTGAAGCTTTCTTT.